These 18 T cell receptor beta chains were all obtained from the same sample, sequenced in a study of T cell responses to AZD1222 COVID-19 vaccine. Only in-frame clones appear in the TCRdb table, and some are missing; sequencing was by immunoSEQ multiplex PCR. The data show about 110,000 clones, approximately 90% seen once. Specimen: peripheral blood, collected on day 0 of AZD1222 vaccination. Receptors originate from an adult in good health.

The chain combines TRBV7-2 with TRBJ2-7; D ambiguous. CDR3 length: 15 residues. CDR1 and CDR2 from the germline V gene are SGHTA and FQGNSA. V was shortened by 5 bases and J by 4 bases, with 18 bases between the two germline ends. CDR3 coding DNA: TGTGCCAGCAGCGGCCGCCGCGGCCCTTCTTACGAGCAGTACTTC. It yields the protein CASSGRRGPSYEQYF.

This clone has only a few counts. The chain joins TRBV12-5 to TRBJ1-1, with 8 bases matching TRBD1. CDR3 size: 17 residues. Germline CDR1 LGHNT, CDR2 FRNRAP. V was clipped by 0 bases and J by 1 base; unmatched bases: 7. This chain's CDR3 is CASGLVGAGGPNTEAFF. The CDR3 DNA reads as TGTGCTAGTGGTTTGGTAGGGGCAGGGGGCCCGAACACTGAAGCTTTCTTT.

The chain combines TRBV5-6 with TRBJ2-3, with D tentatively TRBD1 (5 bases). CDR3 length: 14 residues. V lost 4 bases, J lost 2 bases, and 11 bases lay in between. Germline values: CDR1 SGHDT, CDR2 YYEEEE. The CDR3 spells CASSPLGPTDTQYF. As DNA, the CDR3 is TGTGCCAGCAGCCCTTTGGGGCCCACAGATACGCAGTATTTT. Drawing the rest from reference TRBV5-6 and TRBJ2-3, the complete variable domain is DAGVTQSPTHLIKTRGQQVTLRCSPKSGHDTVSWYQQALGQGPQFIFQYYEEEERQRGNFPDRFSGHQFPNYSSELNVNALLLGDSALYLCASSPLGPTDTQYFGPGTRLTVL.

The chain joins TRBV7-6 to TRBJ1-4, with 7 bases matching TRBD1. CDR3 length: 16 residues. The trim removed 0 bases at V and 6 bases at J, leaving 7 bases unmatched. CDR1 SGHVS and CDR2 FNYEAQ come from the germline V gene. CDR3 DNA: TGTGCCAGCAGCTTAGCCCCAGGCAGGGGGGATGAAAAACTGTTTTTT. It encodes CASSLAPGRGDEKLFF.

V usage is TRBV7-2 and J usage is TRBJ2-3; TRBD2 aligns across 8 bases. The junction had 5 bases not matched to a gene; V was cut back by 8 bases and J by 4 bases. This CDR3 is 13 amino acids long. Per germline, CDR1 SGHTA and CDR2 FQGNSA. The CDR3 coding sequence is TGTGCCAGCTGCTCCGGGGGGGCAGATACGCAGTATTTT. It codes for CASCSGGADTQYF.

The chain recombines TRBV4-3 with TRBJ1-4, with D uncertain. V gave up 1 base and J gave up 5 bases, with 11 bases separating them. The CDR3 runs 15 residues. CDR1 is LGHNA and CDR2 is YSLEER in the germline V gene. CDR3 amino acids: CASSQVREANEKLFF. CDR3 sequence (DNA): TGCGCCAGCAGCCAAGTACGGGAGGCGAATGAAAAACTGTTTTTT.

There are a few counts of this clone. The V gene is TRBV23-1, the J gene TRBJ1-2, with D perhaps matching TRBD1 (5 bases). TRBV23-1 falls under the ORF class, with uncertain function. Trimming cost V 10 bases and J 3 bases, with 15 bases left between them. The CDR3 totals 13 residues. CDR3 in DNA: TGCGCCACACAGGCCGCAAAGGACTATGGCTACACCTTC. Its translation: CATQAAKDYGYTF.

The chain employs TRBV7-9 and TRBJ1-1; TRBD1 might be the D (6 bases). CDR1 is SEHNR and CDR2 is FQNEAQ in the germline V gene (reference sequence). The V end lost 2 bases, the J end lost 5 bases, and 12 bases lay between the germline ends. The CDR3 covers 14 residues. This CDR3 is CASSLQGLGTEAFF. Here the CDR3 DNA reads TGTGCCAGCAGCTTACAGGGGCTAGGGACTGAAGCTTTCTTT.

This clone has a single count. The chain employs TRBV5-1 and TRBJ1-1; TRBD1 agrees at 7 bases. This CDR3 region has 16 residues. J lost 4 bases, V lost 4 bases, and 13 bases had no gene match. Per the germline V gene, CDR1 is SGHRS and CDR2 is YFSETQ. The CDR3 loop reads CASSKRDRGYGTEAFF. CDR3 sequence (DNA): TGCGCCAGCAGCAAAAGGGACAGAGGATATGGCACTGAAGCTTTCTTT.

J is TRBJ1-4 and V is TRBV7-2, with 11 bases identical to TRBD1. The V and J ends lost 2 bases and 8 bases, in that order; junction bases with no gene match: 7. This CDR3 comprises 16 residues. CDR1 is SGHTA and CDR2 is FQGNSA in the germline V gene. The CDR3 bases are TGTGCCAGCAGCTTAAGGACAGGGGGCTTAGGGGAAAAACTGTTTTTT. Translated, it gives CASSLRTGGLGEKLFF.

The J gene is TRBJ2-7, the V gene TRBV4-2; D uncertain. The V gene lost 5 bases and the J gene lost 0 bases, with 11 bases spanning the gap. Germline values: CDR1 LGHNA, CDR2 YNFKEQ. The CDR3 is made up of 14 amino acids. Written as DNA, the CDR3 is TGTGCCAGCAGCGAGCCCGGATCCTCCTACGAGCAGTACTTC. This codes for CASSEPGSSYEQYF.

The chain uses TRBV6-5 and TRBJ1-2; D not resolved. Germline V gene lookup returns CDR1 MNHEY and CDR2 SVGAGI. This CDR3 spans 11 amino acids. V lost 11 bases, J lost 9 bases, and 16 bases lay in between. The CDR3 nucleotides are TGTGCCGGGTATAAGGACGAGCGCTACACCTTC. Its translation: CAGYKDERYTF.

The chain has TRBV6-1 and TRBJ1-4, with a tentative D call TRBD1 (6 bases). V was shortened by 7 bases and J by 5 bases, with 8 bases between the two germline ends. Germline V gene data show CDR1 as MNHNS and CDR2 as SASEGT. The CDR3 totals 12 residues. This CDR3 is CASTTGNEKLFF. CDR3 in DNA: TGTGCCAGCACCACAGGGAATGAAAAACTGTTTTTT.

Regarding this clone: Within the sample, other DNA sequences also encode this same CDR3. V gene TRBV6-2 or TRBV6-3 combines with J gene TRBJ1-1; no clear D gene. The CDR3 is 13 residues long. Trimming cost V 3 bases and J 2 bases, with 7 bases left between them. CDR1 and CDR2 from the germline V gene are MNHEY and SVGEGT. This CDR3 reads CASSYRTNTEAFF. CDR3 DNA: TGTGCCAGCAGTTATCGAACCAACACTGAAGCTTTCTTT.

The rearrangement links TRBV7-2 to TRBJ2-2; D is undetermined. The CDR3 covers 13 residues. The V and J ends lost 5 bases and 6 bases respectively, with 10 bases between them. Germline-derived CDR1 and CDR2 are SGHTA and FQGNSA. The CDR3 is CASSPRSPGELFF. In nucleotides, the CDR3 is TGTGCCAGCAGCCCCCGTAGTCCCGGGGAGCTGTTTTTT. Full variable domain (missing parts from reference TRBV7-2 and TRBJ2-2): GAGVSQSPSNKVTEKGKDVELRCDPISGHTALYWYRQSLGQGLEFLIYFQGNSAPDKSGLPSDRFSAERTGGSVSTLTIQRTQQEDSAVYLCASSPRSPGELFFGEGSRLTVL.

The CDR3 DNA sequence: TGTGCCACCAGCGAAATCACAGGGAGCTACAATCAGCCCCAGCATTTT. Its translation is CATSEITGSYNQPQHF. The chain links TRBV15 to TRBJ1-5; weak D call: TRBD1 (6 bases). Germline loops: CDR1 LNHNV, CDR2 YYDKDF (reference sequence). The CDR3 extends over 16 amino acids. The V gene lost 5 bases and the J gene lost 3 bases, with 17 bases spanning the gap. Full variable domain (remainder filled in from reference TRBV15 and TRBJ1-5): DAMVIQNPRYQVTQFGKPVTLSCSQTLNHNVMYWYQQKSSQAPKLLFHYYDKDFNNEADTPDNFQSRRPNTSFCFLDIRSPGLGDTAMYLCATSEITGSYNQPQHFGDGTRLSIL.

This chain links TRBV7-9 with TRBJ1-3, with D tentatively TRBD1 (6 bases). The CDR3 sequence is 14 residues long. The V gene's germline CDR1 is SEHNR and CDR2 FQNEAQ (reference sequence). Between the trimmed V and J ends, which lost 5 bases and 2 bases, there was a span of 10 bases. Written as DNA, the CDR3 is TGTGCCAGCAGCCCACAGGGCACTGGAAACACCATATATTTT. Translated: CASSPQGTGNTIYF.

This clone was observed a few times. The CDR3 sequence is CASSLVSGEQYF. CDR3 bases: TGTGCCAGCAGCTTAGTAAGCGGGGAGCAGTACTTC. The rearrangement links TRBV13 to TRBJ2-7, with D possibly matching TRBD2 (6 bases). V dropped 1 base and J dropped 7 bases, with 8 bases sitting between them. The CDR3 has 12 amino acids. Germline V CDR1 and CDR2: PRHDT, FYEKMQ (reference sequence).